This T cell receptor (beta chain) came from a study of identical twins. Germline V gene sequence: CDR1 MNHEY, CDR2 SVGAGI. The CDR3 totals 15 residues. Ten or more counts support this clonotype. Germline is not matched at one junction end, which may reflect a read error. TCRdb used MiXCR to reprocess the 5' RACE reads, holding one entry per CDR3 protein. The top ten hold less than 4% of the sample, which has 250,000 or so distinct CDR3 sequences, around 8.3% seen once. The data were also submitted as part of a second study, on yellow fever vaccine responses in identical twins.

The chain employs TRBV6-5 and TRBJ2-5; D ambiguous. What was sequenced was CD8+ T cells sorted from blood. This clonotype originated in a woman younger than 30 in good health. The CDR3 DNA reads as TGTGCCAGCAATTACTCTTACAGTGAGTGGGAGACCCAGTACTTC. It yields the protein CASNYSYSEWETQYF.